This TCR beta chain derives from a study of T cell repertoires in cytomegalovirus infection. Across the whole study: Indications of both CMV infection and matching HLA type were provided by public TCR beta signatures.

The CDR3 runs to 15 residues. V shed 2 bases and J shed 6 bases, with 16 bases lying between them. TCRdb ran MiXCR on the reads and lists one entry per CDR3 protein. The sample contains some 800,000 distinct CDR3 sequences, just under 30% of which appear only once. This clonotype was observed at least ten times. What it binds is not known. Material: cultured CD8+ T cells from PBMCs, obtained from culture after CMV antigen stimulation. The genes are TRBV12-3 or TRBV12-4 and TRBJ1-1; maybe TRBD1 (6 bases). The receptor was derived from a human donor in good health (CMV status not recorded). Some clones in this sample may be carry-over from other donors' samples. CDR3 sequence reads: CASSLISVRGPEAFF. The CDR3 DNA reads TGTGCCAGCAGTTTAATATCGGTTCGGGGGCCTGAAGCTTTCTTT.